A single sample is the source of the 9 T cell receptor beta chains below, sequenced in a study of T cells after yellow fever vaccination. TCRdb recomputed calls from the 5' RACE reads with MiXCR, one row per CDR3 protein. The repertoire holds about 550,000 distinct CDR3 sequences, with 15% to 20% as singletons. The starting material was PBMCs, obtained 15 days after the yellow fever booster vaccination. The receptors were gathered from a man under 40 who received the YFV17D yellow fever vaccine.

At least ten counts were recorded for this clonotype. The chain uses TRBV7-8 and TRBJ2-1, with D possibly TRBD2 on 6 matching bases. Germline lookup yields CDR1 SGHVS and CDR2 FQNEAQ. Trimming stripped 4 bases from V and 8 bases from J, with 15 bases between. CDR3 length: 14 amino acids. The CDR3 loop reads CASSSTSLGDEQFF. The DNA of the CDR3 is TGTGCCAGCAGCTCGACTAGTCTCGGCGATGAGCAGTTCTTC.

The V and J genes are TRBV5-1 and TRBJ2-7; 9 nucleotides agree with TRBD1. Per germline, CDR1 SGHRS and CDR2 YFSETQ. This CDR3 spans 15 amino acids. The V segment lost 1 base and the J segment 3 bases; nucleotides outside the gene matches: 5. In DNA form, the CDR3 reads TGCGCCAGCAGCTTGAGGCAGACAGGGGGCTACGAGCAGTACTTC. It codes for CASSLRQTGGYEQYF.

V is TRBV15 and J is TRBJ2-7; possibly TRBD1 for D (5 bases). CDR3 length: 16 residues. The ends were cut back, 0 bases at V and 0 bases at J, with 12 bases in the middle. CDR1 and CDR2 (germline): LNHNV, YYDKDF (reference sequence). The CDR3 is CATSRDQGRSSYEQYF. The CDR3 DNA reads TGTGCCACCAGCAGAGATCAGGGCCGCTCCTCCTACGAGCAGTACTTC.

V and J are TRBV5-1 and TRBJ2-3, with D possibly matching TRBD2 (6 bases). The CDR3 totals 17 residues. Looked up from germline, CDR1 is SGHRS and CDR2 is YFSETQ. Deletions cut 1 base from V and 0 bases from J, with 15 bases between. The CDR3 loop is CASSLTSRETSTDTQYF. The CDR3 DNA is TGCGCCAGCAGCTTGACCTCCCGGGAGACTAGCACAGATACGCAGTATTTT.

The chain joins TRBV18 to TRBJ2-2, with TRBD2 matching over 9 bases. Per germline, CDR1 KGHSH and CDR2 LQKENI. The CDR3 contains 15 residues. V shed 3 bases and J 5 bases; nucleotides not matched to a gene: 4. The CDR3 sequence is CASSPVAGETGELFF. In nucleotides, the CDR3 is TGTGCCAGCTCACCGGTAGCGGGAGAGACCGGGGAGCTGTTTTTT.

The rearrangement uses TRBV20-1 and TRBJ2-5; D is unclear. V lost 3 bases and J 5 bases, leaving 10 bases between the germline ends. The CDR3 has 12 residues. Germline V gene data show CDR1 as DFQATT and CDR2 as SNEGSKA (reference sequence). In DNA form, the CDR3 reads TGCAGTGCTAGTGACGAGTGGGAGACCCAGTACTTC. Encoded protein: CSASDEWETQYF.

The V gene is TRBV7-9, the J gene TRBJ2-1; 7 bases align to TRBD2. Germline V gene data show CDR1 as SEHNR and CDR2 as FQNEAQ (reference sequence). There are 15 residues in the CDR3. With V trimmed by 5 bases and J by 1 base, 5 bases remained unmatched. CDR3 amino acids: CASSPLAVSYNEQFF. The CDR3 DNA reads as TGTGCCAGCAGCCCTCTAGCGGTATCCTACAATGAGCAGTTCTTC.

The sample holds one count of this clonotype. The chain links TRBV5-1 to TRBJ2-7; TRBD1 matches 9 bases. CDR3 length equals 16 residues. Germline V gene lookup returns CDR1 SGHRS and CDR2 YFSETQ. Trimming removed 0 bases from V and 3 bases from J; junction bases left unmatched: 7. CDR3: CASSLAGQGILYEQYF. CDR3 nucleotides: TGCGCCAGCAGCTTGGCCGGACAGGGGATACTCTACGAGCAGTACTTC.

The rearrangement joins TRBV28 to TRBJ2-3, with D possibly being TRBD1 (7 bases). Trimming took off 5 bases at V and 2 bases at J, with 17 bases between the two ends. The CDR3 length is 16 residues. Germline V gives CDR1 MDHEN, CDR2 SYDVKM. CDR3 nucleotide sequence: TGTGCCAGCAGTCCCAGGGGGGCGGGTAACACAGATACGCAGTATTTT. It translates to CASSPRGAGNTDTQYF.